This TCR beta chain comes out of a study of cytomegalovirus exposure and HLA in healthy donors. Findings and limits, study-wide: Across donors, most TCRs were seen rarely, yet some public ones were widespread.

Of note for this clone: Its antigen is not known.

The CDR3 is 15 amino acids. CDR1 is KGHSH, CDR2 LQKENI, per germline. Trimming at V came to 6 bases and at J to 3 bases, leaving 7 bases not matched to a gene. The PCR employed 60 Vbeta primers together with 13 Jbeta primers. Produced via immunoSEQ multiplex PCR; TCRdb's table is partial and in-frame only. In the table there are roughly 96,000 clones, about four fifths of which are singletons. Sequencing was carried out using PBMCs. This clonotype was sampled from a woman aged 70-85 years in good health and CMV-seropositive. V usage is TRBV18 and J usage is TRBJ1-5; 8 bases are shared with TRBD1. The CDR3 sequence is CASSEGQGLNQPQHF. CDR3 nucleotides: TGTGCCAGCTCGGAAGGACAGGGCCTCAATCAGCCCCAGCATTTT.